The 26 T cell receptor beta chains below were found in one sample sequenced in a study of long-term antiretroviral therapy in people with HIV. Researchers report immunoSEQ v3.0 was run at survey level. Method: immunoSEQ multiplex PCR; TCRdb's copy keeps in-frame clones and lacks some. The sample yields over 30,000 clones, about 70% seen once. The sample consisted of unsorted PBMCs, taken 3 years after starting antiretroviral therapy. Receptors were obtained from a man over 45 with HIV.

This rearrangement joins TRBV4-1 to TRBJ2-2; the D gene is possibly TRBD2 (5 bases). Germline assignment: CDR1 MGHRA and CDR2 YSYEKL. CDR3 length: 14 amino acids. Trimming removed 5 bases from V and 3 bases from J, with 10 bases in between. CDR3 residues: CASSAGVYTGELFF. The CDR3 DNA is TGCGCCAGCAGCGCGGGTGTTTACACCGGGGAGCTGTTTTTT.

A note on this clone: Compared with germline, one end of the junction differs, possibly owing to a read error. The chain employs TRBV7-3 and TRBJ2-6, with D maybe TRBD1 (5 bases). Per germline, CDR1 SGHTA and CDR2 FQGTGA. This CDR3 has 15 residues. CDR3: CASSVTGSGANVLTF. Written as DNA, the CDR3 is TGTGCCAGCAGCGTAACAGGATCTGGGGCCAACGTCCTGACTTTC.

This clone was recorded only once. The chain has TRBV25-1 and TRBJ1-1; TRBD1 is a possible D gene (6 bases). Trimming pared 4 bases from V and 5 bases from J, leaving 26 bases between. The germline gives CDR1 MGHDK, CDR2 SYGVNS. This CDR3 comprises 18 residues. CDR3 sequence (DNA): TGTGCCAGCAGTGGGCCGGGACACAGCAGCGGGAGCGGGACTGAAGCTTTCTTT. Translation: CASSGPGHSSGSGTEAFF.

The rearrangement uses TRBV2 and TRBJ2-7, with D perhaps TRBD2 (6 bases). The germline CDR1 and CDR2 sequences are SNHLY and FYNNEI. CDR3 length: 15 amino acids. V was cut by 4 bases and J by 7 bases, with 20 bases left in between. The CDR3 region has the DNA TGTGCCAGCAGTGGGGGACTTGCCCACGATTTGGAGCAGTACTTC. It translates to CASSGGLAHDLEQYF.

A few counts support this clone. The rearrangement links TRBV4-1 to TRBJ2-7, with a tentative D call TRBD1 (6 bases). This CDR3 has 15 amino acids. The germline V and J ends were trimmed by 4 bases and 2 bases, with 15 bases remaining between them. CDR1 MGHRA and CDR2 YSYEKL come from the germline V gene. The CDR3 reads CASSLRAGATYEQYF. The CDR3 DNA follows: TGCGCCAGCAGCCTCCGGGCAGGGGCAACCTACGAGCAGTACTTC.

The DNA for the CDR3 is TGTGCCAGCAGCTTGGAGGCAGTTTATAGCAATCAGCCCCAGCATTTT. This gives the protein CASSLEAVYSNQPQHF. This chain connects TRBV5-5 to TRBJ1-5; no firm D call. CDR3 length equals 16 residues. Germline V gene lookup returns CDR1 SGHKS and CDR2 YYEKEE (reference sequence). V shed 0 bases and J shed 0 bases, with 10 bases lying between them.

V is TRBV6-6 and J is TRBJ1-5, with a tentative D call TRBD1 (5 bases). Germline values: CDR1 MNHNY, CDR2 SVGAGI (reference sequence). The CDR3 has 14 amino acids. V was clipped by 7 bases and J by 2 bases, with 12 bases between them. CDR3 in DNA: TGTGCCAGCAAGGACCTGACAGGCAATCAGCCCCAGCATTTT. This codes for CASKDLTGNQPQHF.

This clone occurred a few times. The chain combines TRBV2 with TRBJ1-1, with D unclear. V was clipped by 8 bases and J by 2 bases, with 12 bases between them. Germline values: CDR1 SNHLY, CDR2 FYNNEI. CDR3 length: 13 amino acids. The CDR3 loop is CASGGYVNTEAFF. CDR3 in DNA: TGTGCCAGCGGAGGGTACGTTAACACTGAAGCTTTCTTT. The whole variable domain, filled in from reference TRBV2 and TRBJ1-1, reads EPEVTQTPSHQVTQMGQEVILRCVPISNHLYFYWYRQILGQKVEFLVSFYNNEISEKSEIFDDQFSVERPDGSNFTLKIRSTKLEDSAMYFCASGGYVNTEAFFGQGTRLTVV.

The CDR3 is CASSLYRDAEAFF. For the CDR3, the DNA is TGTGCCAGCAGCTTATACAGGGACGCTGAAGCTTTCTTT. The V gene is TRBV5-6, the J gene TRBJ1-1; perhaps TRBD1 as D (6 bases). The germline gives CDR1 SGHDT, CDR2 YYEEEE. The V and J ends lost 2 bases and 6 bases respectively, with 11 bases between them. The CDR3 runs to 13 residues.

The chain uses TRBV28 and TRBJ1-5; TRBD1 aligns across 9 bases. Trimming removed 6 bases from V and 6 bases from J; junction bases left unmatched: 18. CDR3 length equals 18 residues. Per germline, CDR1 MDHEN and CDR2 SYDVKM. CDR3 DNA: TGTGCCAGCAGCGAGAACTGGGGACAGGGCCGGGGATTTCAGCCCCAGCATTTT. Encoded protein: CASSENWGQGRGFQPQHF.

The gene calls are TRBV5-5 and TRBJ2-2; D possibly uses TRBD1 or TRBD2 (5 bases each). The ends were cut back, 3 bases at V and 2 bases at J, with 14 bases in the middle. The CDR3 runs 16 residues. From germline, CDR1 is SGHKS and CDR2 YYEKEE (reference sequence). The CDR3 protein is CASSYTPGPNTGELFF. Written as DNA, the CDR3 is TGTGCCAGCAGCTATACTCCGGGACCAAACACCGGGGAGCTGTTTTTT.

The CDR3 bases are TGTGCCAGCAGTCCCTCAAGGGGGGCCTTTCAGCCCCAGCATTTT. It translates to CASSPSRGAFQPQHF. This chain connects TRBV28 to TRBJ1-5; D possibly corresponds to TRBD1 (6 bases). Germline loops: CDR1 MDHEN, CDR2 SYDVKM. Trimming shortened V by 5 bases and J by 6 bases, and 17 bases separated the two germline ends. CDR3 length: 15 amino acids. The complete variable domain, with remaining parts taken from reference TRBV28 and TRBJ1-5, reads DVKVTQSSRYLVKRTGEKVFLECVQDMDHENMFWYRQDPGLGLRLIYFSYDVKMKEKGDIPEGYSVSREKKERFSLILESASTNQTSMYLCASSPSRGAFQPQHFGDGTRLSIL.

This clone was observed a few times. This chain links TRBV11-2 with TRBJ2-4; D gene uncertain. Deletions cut 1 base from V and 8 bases from J, with 9 bases between. The length of the CDR3 is 13 residues. Germline V lookup: CDR1 SGHAT, CDR2 FQNNGV. CDR3 nucleotides: TGTGCCAGCAGCTTAGGGGGATATGACATTCAGTACTTC. Translating it yields CASSLGGYDIQYF.

The genes are TRBV9 and TRBJ2-5, with 10 bases aligning to TRBD2. Looked up from germline, CDR1 is SGDLS and CDR2 is YYNGEE. The V segment lost 5 bases and the J segment 2 bases; nucleotides outside the gene matches: 9. The CDR3 contains 16 residues. The CDR3 DNA reads TGTGCCAGCAGTGCCACTAGCGGGGCTGCTCAAGAGACCCAGTACTTC. Translated, it gives CASSATSGAAQETQYF.

The gene calls are TRBV29-1 and TRBJ1-1; 8 nucleotides align to TRBD1. The CDR3 loop spans 12 amino acids. CDR1 SQVTM and CDR2 ANQGSEA come from the germline V gene. The V and J ends lost 5 bases and 6 bases, in that order; junction bases with no gene match: 5. CDR3 sequence reads: CSVRQGSSEAFF. The CDR3 bases are TGCAGCGTTCGACAGGGGTCCTCTGAAGCTTTCTTT. The entire variable domain, with the rest obtained from reference TRBV29-1 and TRBJ1-1, is as follows: SAVISQKPSRDICQRGTSLTIQCQVDSQVTMMFWYRQQPGQSLTLIATANQGSEATYESGFVIDKFPISRPNLTFSTLTVSNMSPEDSSIYLCSVRQGSSEAFFGQGTRLTVV.

The chain combines TRBV4-1 with TRBJ1-1; D might be TRBD1 (5 bases). This CDR3 has 14 amino acids. CDR1 MGHRA and CDR2 YSYEKL come from the germline V gene. V dropped 4 bases and J dropped 5 bases, with 14 bases sitting between them. The CDR3 sequence is CASSPTGTMTEAFF. The CDR3 nucleotides read TGCGCCAGCAGCCCGACCGGGACTATGACTGAAGCTTTCTTT.

The rearrangement uses TRBV5-1 and TRBJ2-1, with D tentatively TRBD2 (6 bases). The CDR3 runs to 14 residues. Germline loops: CDR1 SGHRS, CDR2 YFSETQ. Trimming removed 5 bases from V and 15 bases from J, with 24 bases in between. The CDR3 reads CASSPGPGSGDWFF. For the CDR3, the DNA is TGCGCCAGCAGTCCGGGTCCGGGCTCGGGAGATTGGTTCTTC.

This clone was seen a few times. V gene TRBV10-3 combines with J gene TRBJ1-1; no clear D. This CDR3 contains 15 residues. The germline V gene encodes CDR1 ENHRY and CDR2 SYGVKD. Between the trimmed V and J ends, which lost 2 bases and 1 base, there was a span of 11 bases. This CDR3 is CAISEGRSGNTEAFF. CDR3 nucleotides: TGTGCCATCAGTGAGGGGCGGTCAGGGAACACTGAAGCTTTCTTT.

V and J are TRBV28 and TRBJ2-7; TRBD1 or TRBD2 may be the D gene (6 bases each). Trimming cost V 5 bases and J 0 bases, with 14 bases left between them. The CDR3 consists of 15 residues. Germline V lookup: CDR1 MDHEN, CDR2 SYDVKM. CDR3 bases: TGTGCCAGCAGTCCCCACGGGGGCCGCTCCTACGAGCAGTACTTC. It specifies CASSPHGGRSYEQYF. Filled out from reference TRBV28 and TRBJ2-7, the complete variable domain reads DVKVTQSSRYLVKRTGEKVFLECVQDMDHENMFWYRQDPGLGLRLIYFSYDVKMKEKGDIPEGYSVSREKKERFSLILESASTNQTSMYLCASSPHGGRSYEQYFGPGTRLTVT.

This chain connects TRBV11-1 to TRBJ2-5; 7 nucleotides align to TRBD1. V dropped 5 bases and J dropped 4; count of bases not matched to a gene: 13. CDR1 and CDR2 from the germline V gene are SGHAT and FQDESV (reference sequence). The CDR3 consists of 16 residues. The CDR3 nucleotides read TGTGCCAGCAGCACCGGACAGGAGATGTCCGGAGAGACCCAGTACTTC. The encoded protein is CASSTGQEMSGETQYF.

V is TRBV14 and J is TRBJ2-7; D is uncertain. The germline V and J ends were trimmed by 1 base and 4 bases, with 11 bases remaining between them. This CDR3 spans 14 amino acids. Germline CDR1 is SGHDN and CDR2 is FVKESK. The DNA of the CDR3 is TGTGCCAGCAGCCAAGTTGAGCTCAGGTACGAGCAGTACTTC. Protein: CASSQVELRYEQYF.

J is TRBJ1-1 and V is TRBV18, with 9 bases identical to TRBD1. The length of the CDR3 is 16 residues. V dropped 3 bases and J dropped 0; count of bases not matched to a gene: 5. Per the germline V gene, CDR1 is KGHSH and CDR2 is LQKENI. CDR3 nucleotides: TGTGCCAGCTCACCCAGGGACAGGGCTCTGAACACTGAAGCTTTCTTT. Its translation is CASSPRDRALNTEAFF. Supplemented by reference TRBV18 and TRBJ1-1, the full variable domain reads NAGVMQNPRHLVRRRGQEARLRCSPMKGHSHVYWYRQLPEEGLKFMVYLQKENIIDESGMPKERFSAEFPKEGPSILRIQQVVRGDSAAYFCASSPRDRALNTEAFFGQGTRLTVV.

This chain connects TRBV7-7 to TRBJ2-5, with a weak D call TRBD1 (6 bases). This CDR3 is built from 16 residues. Germline V gene data show CDR1 as SSHAT and CDR2 as FNYEAQ (reference sequence). V lost 2 bases, J lost 5 bases, and 18 bases lay in between. For the CDR3, the DNA is TGTGCCAGCAGCTTATCGGCCAGGGGACGGCGGGAGACCCAGTACTTC. This sequence encodes CASSLSARGRRETQYF.

This clone showed up just a few times. The chain recombines TRBV28 with TRBJ1-5; TRBD1 might be the D (5 bases). Germline loops: CDR1 MDHEN, CDR2 SYDVKM. V shed 6 bases and J shed 5 bases, with 11 bases lying between them. The CDR3 is 13 amino acids. CDR3 in DNA: TGTGCCAGCAGATGGGGCAGGGATCAGCCCCAGCATTTT. Encoded protein: CASRWGRDQPQHF.

The rearrangement uses TRBV19 and TRBJ2-4, with TRBD1 matching over 11 bases. Germline-derived CDR1 and CDR2 are LNHDA and SQIVND (reference sequence). After removal of 5 bases from V and 5 bases from J, the junction contained 11 bases not matched to a gene. The CDR3 has 17 residues. The CDR3 here is CASSLRTGGDLQNIQYF. The DNA of the CDR3 is TGTGCCAGTAGTCTACGGACAGGGGGCGACCTCCAAAACATTCAGTACTTC.

CDR3 nucleotide sequence: TGTGCCAGCAGTTACACAGGGTTCTCCTACGAGCAGTACTTC. It yields the protein CASSYTGFSYEQYF. The rearrangement links TRBV6-5 to TRBJ2-7; D is perhaps TRBD1 (6 bases). Trimming pared 2 bases from V and 0 bases from J, leaving 8 bases between. Looked up from germline, CDR1 is MNHEY and CDR2 is SVGAGI. CDR3 length: 14 residues.